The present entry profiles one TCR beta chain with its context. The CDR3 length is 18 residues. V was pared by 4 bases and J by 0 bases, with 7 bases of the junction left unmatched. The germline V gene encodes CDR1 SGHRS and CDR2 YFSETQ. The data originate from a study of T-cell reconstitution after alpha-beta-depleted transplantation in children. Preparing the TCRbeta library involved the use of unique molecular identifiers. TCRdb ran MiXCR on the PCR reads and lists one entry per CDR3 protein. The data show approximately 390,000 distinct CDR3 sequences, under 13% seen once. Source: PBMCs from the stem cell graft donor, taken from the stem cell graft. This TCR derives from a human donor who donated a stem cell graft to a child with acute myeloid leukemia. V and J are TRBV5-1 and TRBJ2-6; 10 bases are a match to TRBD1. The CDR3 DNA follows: TGCGCCAGCAGCCCGGGGGACAGGGGAAGCTCTGGGGCCAACGTCCTGACTTTC. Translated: CASSPGDRGSSGANVLTF.